Shown below are 18 T cell receptor beta chains from a single sample sequenced in a study of T-cell reconstitution after alpha-beta-depleted transplantation in children. A TCRbeta library incorporating unique molecular identifiers was prepared. A single record per CDR3 protein comes from TCRdb applying MiXCR to the PCR reads. This table has about 400,000 distinct CDR3 sequences, 13% appearing once. The input for sequencing was PBMCs, taken from the stem cell graft. These receptors all stem from a human donor who donated a stem cell graft to a child with Fanconi anemia.

This sequence joins TRBV12-3 or TRBV12-4 and TRBJ2-1; TRBD2 agrees at 10 bases. This CDR3 contains 14 residues. The V and J ends lost 6 bases and 4 bases, in that order; junction bases with no gene match: 3. DNA of the CDR3: TGTGCCAGCAGCATTAGCGGGGGGTACAATGAGCAGTTCTTC. It codes for CASSISGGYNEQFF.

This clonotype came up many times. J is TRBJ1-1 and V is TRBV29-1, with D possibly matching TRBD1 (5 bases). V was trimmed by 5 bases and J by 3 bases, leaving 19 bases between them. This CDR3 is 15 amino acids long. The germline V gene encodes CDR1 SQVTM and CDR2 ANQGSEA. CDR3 amino acids: CSVRPQGEGDTEAFF. Written as DNA, the CDR3 is TGCAGCGTTCGACCCCAGGGAGAAGGGGACACTGAAGCTTTCTTT. Complete variable domain (other parts from reference TRBV29-1 and TRBJ1-1): SAVISQKPSRDICQRGTSLTIQCQVDSQVTMMFWYRQQPGQSLTLIATANQGSEATYESGFVIDKFPISRPNLTFSTLTVSNMSPEDSSIYLCSVRPQGEGDTEAFFGQGTRLTVV.

This clonotype was found many times. The CDR3 nucleotides read TGTGCCAGCAGCTGGGCGGACAGCTCCTACGAGCAGTACTTC. Its protein product is CASSWADSSYEQYF. The V and J genes are TRBV7-9 and TRBJ2-7, with a possible D match to TRBD1 (6 bases). CDR1 is SEHNR and CDR2 is FQNEAQ in the germline V gene (reference sequence). The V end lost 4 bases, the J end lost 0 bases, and 10 bases lay between the germline ends. There are 14 residues in the CDR3.

The chain carries TRBV10-3 and TRBJ2-2; D is undetermined. V lost 10 bases and J lost 1, with 10 bases in between. Germline CDR1 is ENHRY and CDR2 is SYGVKD. The CDR3 covers 13 residues. The CDR3 DNA is TGTGCCACCCTGGATTTGAACACCGGGGAGCTGTTTTTT. This translates into CATLDLNTGELFF.

This clonotype was counted between two and nine times. The chain couples TRBV6-2 or TRBV6-3 to TRBJ2-1, with 7 bases that match TRBD1. CDR3 length: 14 amino acids. V was clipped by 9 bases and J by 0 bases; unmatched bases: 5. Germline-derived CDR1 and CDR2 are MNHEY and SVGEGT. CDR3 DNA sequence: TGTGCCAGTTCGGGACAGAGCTCCTACAATGAGCAGTTCTTC. This codes for CASSGQSSYNEQFF.

This clonotype was observed at least ten times. The chain links TRBV20-1 to TRBJ2-3; the D is unclear. CDR1 and CDR2 from the germline V gene are DFQATT and SNEGSKA (reference sequence). The V and J ends lost 7 bases and 3 bases respectively, with 8 bases between them. The CDR3 extends over 11 amino acids. CDR3 sequence reads: CSGLGTDTQYF. CDR3 in DNA: TGCAGTGGGCTGGGGACAGATACGCAGTATTTT.

The V gene is TRBV12-3 or TRBV12-4, the J gene TRBJ1-3; possible D gene TRBD1, 6 bases. The CDR3 length is 15 residues. V lost 2 bases and J 0 bases, leaving 8 bases between the germline ends. As DNA, the CDR3 is TGTGCCAGCAGTTTACAGGGGTACTCTGGAAACACCATATATTTT. Its translation is CASSLQGYSGNTIYF.

This clonotype has ten or more counts. The J gene is TRBJ2-1, the V gene TRBV20-1; weak D call: TRBD1 (6 bases). Deletions cut 6 bases from V and 4 bases from J, with 13 bases between. CDR1 and CDR2 (germline): DFQATT, SNEGSKA (reference sequence). The CDR3 extends over 13 amino acids. The CDR3 DNA follows: TGCAGTGCCAGGGGCGCGGAGTACAATGAGCAGTTCTTC. This sequence encodes CSARGAEYNEQFF.

This clonotype was picked up a small number of times. The V gene is TRBV7-8, the J gene TRBJ1-2; TRBD1 matches at 8 bases. V was pared by 5 bases and J by 8 bases, with 7 bases of the junction left unmatched. CDR1 is SGHVS, CDR2 FQNEAQ, per germline. The CDR3 is 13 residues long. The CDR3 DNA sequence: TGTGCCAGCAGCCCGACAGGGGTAGGGGGCTACACCTTC. This sequence encodes CASSPTGVGGYTF.

Many counts were recorded for this clonotype. J is TRBJ2-3 and V is TRBV5-1; D is ambiguous. V shed 7 bases and J shed 1 base, with 16 bases lying between them. The CDR3 consists of 15 residues. Germline CDR1 and CDR2: SGHRS and YFSETQ. The chain's CDR3 is CASGRRELGTDTQYF. For the CDR3, the DNA is TGCGCCAGCGGAAGAAGGGAATTAGGCACAGATACGCAGTATTTT. Looking up the rest from reference TRBV5-1 and TRBJ2-3 gives the full variable domain: KAGVTQTPRYLIKTRGQQVTLSCSPISGHRSVSWYQQTPGQGLQFLFEYFSETQRNKGNFPGRFSGRQFSNSRSEMNVSTLELGDSALYLCASGRRELGTDTQYFGPGTRLTVL.

The sample holds many counts of this clonotype. The chain employs TRBV4-3 and TRBJ1-1, with D unclear. This CDR3 is 17 amino acids long. The V and J ends lost 2 bases and 0 bases respectively, with 16 bases between them. CDR1 is LGHNA and CDR2 is YSLEER in the germline V gene. Here the CDR3 reads CASSQTSTRYMNTEAFF. The CDR3 nucleotides are TGCGCCAGCAGCCAAACTTCGACAAGGTATATGAACACTGAAGCTTTCTTT.

This clonotype was detected only a few times. This chain connects TRBV6-1 to TRBJ1-1; a possible D gene is TRBD1 (5 bases). The CDR3 contains 13 residues. CDR1 is MNHNS and CDR2 is SASEGT in the germline V gene. V lost 4 bases and J lost 5, with 11 bases in between. CDR3 protein: CASSGRGRTEAFF. CDR3 bases: TGTGCCAGCAGTGGCCGGGGCCGGACTGAAGCTTTCTTT.

This clonotype was picked up many times. V gene TRBV29-1 combines with J gene TRBJ1-2; D is undetermined. Per germline, CDR1 SQVTM and CDR2 ANQGSEA. V was trimmed by 3 bases and J by 0 bases, leaving 11 bases between them. The CDR3 runs to 14 residues. DNA of the CDR3: TGCAGCGTTGAGGAGGGTCAGACTAACTATGGCTACACCTTC. Its protein is CSVEEGQTNYGYTF.

This clonotype turned up a few times. The chain is built from TRBV11-2 and TRBJ2-5, with a weak D call TRBD1 (6 bases). Germline values: CDR1 SGHAT, CDR2 FQNNGV. The CDR3 extends over 15 amino acids. V was clipped by 5 bases and J by 5 bases, with 18 bases between them. CDR3 sequence (DNA): TGTGCCAGCAGCCCCCGTCAACAGGGTGGGGAGACCCAGTACTTC. The encoded protein is CASSPRQQGGETQYF. Based on the CDR3 plus reference TRBV11-2 and TRBJ2-5, the full variable domain is EAGVAQSPRYKIIEKRQSVAFWCNPISGHATLYWYQQILGQGPKLLIQFQNNGVVDDSQLPKDRFSAERLKGVDSTLKIQPAKLEDSAVYLCASSPRQQGGETQYFGPGTRLLVL.

This clonotype was seen just once. J is TRBJ1-3 and V is TRBV7-3; D perhaps matches TRBD1 (6 bases). The CDR3 length is 14 residues. The germline CDR1 and CDR2 sequences are SGHTA and FQGTGA. Trimming cost V 10 bases and J 1 base, with 14 bases left between them. The CDR3 reads CATQRGGSGNTIYF. The CDR3 DNA sequence: TGTGCCACTCAGAGGGGGGGGTCTGGAAACACCATATATTTT.

In its sample, this clonotype was seen a few times. The chain has TRBV11-2 and TRBJ1-1, with D possibly matching TRBD1 (5 bases). This CDR3 region has 15 residues. The germline gives CDR1 SGHAT, CDR2 FQNNGV. Trimming cost V 6 bases and J 1 base, with 15 bases left between them. In nucleotides, the CDR3 is TGTGCCAGCAGACCGGTTCGGGGACCGAACACTGAAGCTTTCTTT. Protein product: CASRPVRGPNTEAFF.

This chain connects TRBV6-5 to TRBJ2-2, with D perhaps matching TRBD1 or TRBD2 (5 bases each). The CDR3 has 15 residues. Germline V gene lookup returns CDR1 MNHEY and CDR2 SVGAGI. V was pared by 2 bases and J by 3 bases, with 10 bases between. The CDR3 loop reads CASSYRRGDTGELFF. The CDR3 nucleotides are TGTGCCAGCAGTTACCGGCGAGGGGACACCGGGGAGCTGTTTTTT.

This chain connects TRBV20-1 to TRBJ2-3, with TRBD2 identical over 9 bases. Germline-derived CDR1 and CDR2 are DFQATT and SNEGSKA (reference sequence). The CDR3 runs to 12 residues. With 6 bases clipped from V and 3 bases from J, the junction kept 1 base outside the gene matches. CDR3 in DNA: TGCAGTGCGGGACTAGCAACAGATACGCAGTATTTT. This translates into CSAGLATDTQYF.